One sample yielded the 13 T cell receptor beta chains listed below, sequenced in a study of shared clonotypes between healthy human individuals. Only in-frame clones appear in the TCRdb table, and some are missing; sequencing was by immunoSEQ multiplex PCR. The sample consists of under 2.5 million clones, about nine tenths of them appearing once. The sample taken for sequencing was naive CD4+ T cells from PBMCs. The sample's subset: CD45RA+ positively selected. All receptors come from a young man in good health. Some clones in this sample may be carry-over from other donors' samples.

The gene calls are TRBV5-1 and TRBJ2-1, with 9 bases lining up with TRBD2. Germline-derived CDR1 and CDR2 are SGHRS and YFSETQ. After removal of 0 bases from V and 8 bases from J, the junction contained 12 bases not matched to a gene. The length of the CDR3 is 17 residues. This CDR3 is CASSLEGGRASDDEQFF. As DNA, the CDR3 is TGCGCCAGCAGCTTGGAGGGCGGGAGGGCCAGTGATGATGAGCAGTTCTTC. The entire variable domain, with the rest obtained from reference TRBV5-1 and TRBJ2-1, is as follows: KAGVTQTPRYLIKTRGQQVTLSCSPISGHRSVSWYQQTPGQGLQFLFEYFSETQRNKGNFPGRFSGRQFSNSRSEMNVSTLELGDSALYLCASSLEGGRASDDEQFFGPGTRLTVL.

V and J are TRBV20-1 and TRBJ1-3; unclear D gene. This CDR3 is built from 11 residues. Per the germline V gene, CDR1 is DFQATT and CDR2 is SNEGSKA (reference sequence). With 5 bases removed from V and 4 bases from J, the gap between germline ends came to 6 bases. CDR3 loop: CSALGGNTIYF. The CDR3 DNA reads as TGCAGTGCTCTGGGAGGAAACACCATATATTTT.

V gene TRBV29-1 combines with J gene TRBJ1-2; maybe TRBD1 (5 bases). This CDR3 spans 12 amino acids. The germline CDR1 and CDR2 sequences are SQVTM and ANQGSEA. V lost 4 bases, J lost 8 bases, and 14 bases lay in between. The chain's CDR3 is CSVGEGLGGYTF. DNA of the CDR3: TGCAGCGTTGGGGAGGGACTGGGGGGCTACACCTTC.

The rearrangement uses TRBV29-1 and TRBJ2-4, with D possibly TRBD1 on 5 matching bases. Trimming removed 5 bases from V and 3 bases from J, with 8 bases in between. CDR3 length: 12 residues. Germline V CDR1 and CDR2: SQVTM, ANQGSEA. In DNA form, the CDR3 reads TGCAGCGTTTTAGGGGTCAAAAACATTCAGTACTTC. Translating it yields CSVLGVKNIQYF.

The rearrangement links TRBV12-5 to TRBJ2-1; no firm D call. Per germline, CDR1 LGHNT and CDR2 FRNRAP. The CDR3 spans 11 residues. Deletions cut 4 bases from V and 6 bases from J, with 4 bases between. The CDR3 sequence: CASGYLNEQFF. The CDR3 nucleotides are TGTGCTAGTGGTTACCTCAATGAGCAGTTCTTC.

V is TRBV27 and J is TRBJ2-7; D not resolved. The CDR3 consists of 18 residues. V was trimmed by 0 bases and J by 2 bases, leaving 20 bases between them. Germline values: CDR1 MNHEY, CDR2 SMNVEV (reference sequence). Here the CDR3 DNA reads TGTGCCAGCAGTTTATCCGCCCACGGTCCTCAGGTGACCTACGAGCAGTACTTC. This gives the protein CASSLSAHGPQVTYEQYF.

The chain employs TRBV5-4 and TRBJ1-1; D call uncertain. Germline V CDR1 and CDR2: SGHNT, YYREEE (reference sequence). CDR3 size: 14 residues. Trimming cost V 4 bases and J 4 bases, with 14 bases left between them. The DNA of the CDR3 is TGTGCCAGCAGCCCACAGCGGAGACCCACTGAAGCTTTCTTT. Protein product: CASSPQRRPTEAFF.

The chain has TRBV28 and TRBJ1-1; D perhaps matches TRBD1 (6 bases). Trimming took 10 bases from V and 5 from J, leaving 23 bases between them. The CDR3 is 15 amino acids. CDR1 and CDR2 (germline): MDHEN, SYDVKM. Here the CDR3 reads CATTPGGLRVTEAFF. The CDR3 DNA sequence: TGTGCCACCACCCCGGGGGGGCTCAGGGTGACTGAAGCTTTCTTT.

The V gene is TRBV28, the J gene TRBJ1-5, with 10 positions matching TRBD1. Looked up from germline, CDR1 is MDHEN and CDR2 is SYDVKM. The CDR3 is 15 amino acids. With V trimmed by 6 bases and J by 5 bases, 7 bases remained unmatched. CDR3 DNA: TGTGCCAGCAGCGTAGCCGGGACAGGGGATCAGCCCCAGCATTTT. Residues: CASSVAGTGDQPQHF. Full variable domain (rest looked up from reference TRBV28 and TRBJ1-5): DVKVTQSSRYLVKRTGEKVFLECVQDMDHENMFWYRQDPGLGLRLIYFSYDVKMKEKGDIPEGYSVSREKKERFSLILESASTNQTSMYLCASSVAGTGDQPQHFGDGTRLSIL.

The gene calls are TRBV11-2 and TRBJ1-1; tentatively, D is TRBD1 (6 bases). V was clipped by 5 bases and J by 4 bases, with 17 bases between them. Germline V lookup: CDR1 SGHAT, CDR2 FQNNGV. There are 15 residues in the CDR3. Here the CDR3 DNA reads TGTGCCAGCAGCATGTACAGGGTAGGGGGCACTGAAGCTTTCTTT. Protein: CASSMYRVGGTEAFF.

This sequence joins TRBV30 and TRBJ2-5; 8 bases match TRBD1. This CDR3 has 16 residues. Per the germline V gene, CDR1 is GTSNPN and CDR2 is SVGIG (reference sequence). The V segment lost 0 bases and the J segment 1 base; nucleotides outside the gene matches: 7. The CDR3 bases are TGTGCCTGGAGTGTAAGCAGGGGGCCCCCCCAAGAGACCCAGTACTTC. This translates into CAWSVSRGPPQETQYF.

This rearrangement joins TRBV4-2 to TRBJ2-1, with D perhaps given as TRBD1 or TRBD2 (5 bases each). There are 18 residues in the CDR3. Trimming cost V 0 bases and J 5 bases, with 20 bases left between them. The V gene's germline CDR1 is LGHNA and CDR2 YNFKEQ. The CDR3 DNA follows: TGTGCCAGCAGCCAAGAAGATGGGACGGCAGTAGATCACAATGAGCAGTTCTTC. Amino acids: CASSQEDGTAVDHNEQFF.

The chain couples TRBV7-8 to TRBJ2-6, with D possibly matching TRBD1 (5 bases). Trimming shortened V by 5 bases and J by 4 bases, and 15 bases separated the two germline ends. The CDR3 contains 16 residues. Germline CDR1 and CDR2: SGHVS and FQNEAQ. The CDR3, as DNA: TGTGCCAGCAGCCCCCCCAGGGTCTCCGGGGCCAACGTCCTGACTTTC. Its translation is CASSPPRVSGANVLTF. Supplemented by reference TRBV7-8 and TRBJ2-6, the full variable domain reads GAGVSQSPRYKVAKRGQDVALRCDPISGHVSLFWYQQALGQGPEFLTYFQNEAQLDKSGLPSDRFFAERPEGSVSTLKIQRTQQEDSAVYLCASSPPRVSGANVLTFGAGSRLTVL.